This T cell receptor (beta chain) comes out of a study of T cell repertoires in cytomegalovirus infection. Study background: The study used recently identified HLA-C-restricted and well-studied HLA-B-restricted CMV epitopes. Matching HLA type and CMV infection were both indicated by public TCR beta signatures.

Findings of the study overall: HLA-C-restricted CMV clonotypes gave the most frequent clonotype in two of eight donors.

In regard to this clonotype: Its matching antigen is unknown.

The CDR3 runs 14 residues. Germline CDR1 is MNHNY and CDR2 is SVGAGI (reference sequence). Trimming left V 6 bases short and J 1 base short, with 10 bases between. MiXCR, applied by TCRdb to the reads, yields one record per CDR3 protein. The sample carries about 350,000 distinct CDR3 sequences, approximately 30% recorded once. This chain links TRBV6-6 with TRBJ1-5; the D is unclear. Sequencing used cultured PBMCs, obtained from culture after CMV antigen stimulation. The receptor was isolated from a human donor in good health (CMV status not recorded). Some clones in this sample may be carry-over from other donors' samples. CDR3 amino acids: CASRNDNSNQPQHF. DNA for the CDR3: TGTGCCAGCAGAAACGACAACAGCAATCAGCCCCAGCATTTT.